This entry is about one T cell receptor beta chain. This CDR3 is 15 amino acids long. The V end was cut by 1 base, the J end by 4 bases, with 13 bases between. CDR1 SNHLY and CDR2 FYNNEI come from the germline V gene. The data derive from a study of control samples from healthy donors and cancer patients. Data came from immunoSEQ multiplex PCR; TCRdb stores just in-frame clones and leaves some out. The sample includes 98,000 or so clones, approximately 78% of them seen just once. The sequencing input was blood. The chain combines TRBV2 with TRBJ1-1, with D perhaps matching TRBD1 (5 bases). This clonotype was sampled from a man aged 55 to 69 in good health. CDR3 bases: TGTGCCAGCAGTGAAGTCGGGGGGGGTCGCACTGAAGCTTTCTTT. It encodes CASSEVGGGRTEAFF.